This TCR beta chain was sequenced for a study of blood T cell repertoires in COVID-19 (dated by TCRdb to the early 2020s). For the study in its entirety: Collaborator samples came from the United States, Italy and Spain and covered acute and convalescent phases of COVID-19. The prospective study material was composed of cDNA or gDNA derived from T cells, B-cell-depleted T cells, or PBMCs. Deeply sampled blood TCRbeta repertoires from subjects exposed to, actively infected with, or recovered from COVID-19 were included in the dataset. A freely available public database, intended as a resource for researchers studying the immune response to SARS-CoV-2, is where the repertoires were released. The samples were drawn from the first 160 participants of the ongoing ImmuneRACE study and from 1,200 or so subjects provided by 6 global collaborators. Nearly every sample came with metadata listing a de-identified subject ID, COVID-19 status, age in years and sex. Where HLA class I and class II types were available, the types were taken from metadata supplied by the sample provider, not from assay-based typing.

One collaborating source in Seattle enrolled patients during active infection and followed them longitudinally through the course of disease. Collaborating institutions collected whole blood in K2EDTA tubes following their own protocols. Collaborator samples were shipped for TCRbeta analysis as frozen whole blood, isolated PBMCs, or DNA extracted from either sample type. TCRbeta CDR3 regions were amplified from genomic DNA using the immunoSEQ Assay, a bias-controlled multiplex PCR. The original methods were these. The number of nucleated cells in each sample was estimated from the amplification of reference gene primers within the assay. To quantify the absolute abundance of each unique TCRbeta CDR3 rearrangement, sequence reads were collapsed and filtered. For each sample, productive Simpson clonality was calculated by taking the square root of Simpson's diversity index across productive rearrangements. Drawn from immuneACCESS, this table holds only the in-frame rearrangements with V and J called that TCRdb kept. Clones are partly lost; checked studies trace under half to an unresolved V gene and leave the rest unexplained. D and trimming were read from the DNA, whereas the V and J calls and clone size are those reported in that table. In all, the sample holds under 250,000 clones, and around 88% of those were seen once. Roughly 6.3% of the sample is taken by the ten largest.

What the study reported, not specific to this receptor: How much clinical and demographic metadata was included differed by source and by participant, and the metadata was provided uncurated.

V sheds 0 bases and J sheds 4 bases, leaving 9 bases between their ends. Looking up the germline V gene yields CDR1 SGHRS and CDR2 YFSETQ. CDR3 length: 14 amino acids, cysteine to phenylalanine. The read is trimmed to its CDR3 DNA, 42 bases read in frame from base 1. Comments on this clone: The clone's antigen remains unknown. There are no base qualities to consult, and no much larger clone falls within one base.

The chain is assembled from TRBV5-1 and TRBJ2-3; the D gene is unclear. Sequenced: peripheral blood. This clonotype was obtained from a woman aged 25 to 39 with COVID-19, enrolled during active disease. The nucleotide sequence reads as follows: TGCGCCAGCAGCTTGGGAACAGATTCAGATACGCAGTATTTT. Translated, it reads CASSLGTDSDTQYF.